This is a list of T cell receptor beta chains from one sample in a study of blood T cell repertoires in COVID-19. The table came from immunoSEQ multiplex PCR; TCRdb's copy has only in-frame clones and leaves some out. The table lists approximately 45,000 clones, 85% to 90% of them singletons, with 5% in the top ten. Sequenced: peripheral blood. These receptors came from a middle-aged man with active COVID-19. CDR3s include the opening cysteine and the closing phenylalanine or tryptophan. Each record gives: V gene, D gene, clone size, J gene, CDR3 protein, CDR3 DNA. The D gene is left open where the match is weak. Where a row states a size, it is once, few, many or the class of an expanded clone; other rows omit it.

V: TRBV3-1/TRBV3-2
D: TRBD2
size: .
J: TRBJ2-1
CDR3: CASSSLAGGQNEQFF
DNA: TGTGCCAGCAGCAGCCTAGCGGGAGGTCAGAATGAGCAGTTCTTC

V: TRBV5-4
D: TRBD2
size: .
J: TRBJ2-1
CDR3: CASSLNGRGYNEQFF
DNA: TGTGCCAGCAGCTTGAACGGGAGGGGTTACAATGAGCAGTTCTTC

V: TRBV2
D: TRBD1
size: .
J: TRBJ1-4
CDR3: CASRGDRVTNEKLFF
DNA: TGTGCCAGCAGGGGAGACAGGGTAACTAATGAAAAACTGTTTTTT

V: TRBV4-2
D: TRBD2
size: .
J: TRBJ2-4
CDR3: CASSPRRTSGRNIQYF
DNA: TGTGCCAGCAGCCCCAGAAGAACTAGCGGGAGGAACATTCAGTACTTC

V: TRBV10-1
D: TRBD2
size: few
J: TRBJ2-1
CDR3: CASLSGRHGNEQFF
DNA: TGCGCCAGCCTTAGCGGGAGACATGGAAATGAGCAGTTCTTC

V: TRBV5-3
D: TRBD1
size: few
J: TRBJ1-1
CDR3: CARSGTDRADTEAFF
DNA: TGTGCCAGAAGCGGTACGGACAGGGCTGACACTGAAGCTTTCTTT

V: TRBV7-9
D: TRBD1
size: .
J: TRBJ2-7
CDR3: CASSPNQGARWIYEQYF
DNA: TGTGCCAGCAGCCCTAATCAGGGGGCGCGGTGGATTTACGAGCAGTACTTC

V: TRBV13
D: TRBD2
size: .
J: TRBJ2-7
CDR3: CASSGLAISYEQYF
DNA: TGTGCCAGTTCGGGACTAGCGATTTCCTACGAGCAGTACTTC

V: TRBV7-3
D: .
size: .
J: TRBJ1-6
CDR3: CASSLWGDNSPLHF
DNA: TGTGCCAGCAGCTTATGGGGCGATAATTCACCCCTCCACTTT

V: TRBV5-4
D: .
size: .
J: TRBJ2-7
CDR3: CASSFTGSYEQYF
DNA: TGTGCCAGCAGCTTTACAGGGTCCTACGAGCAGTACTTC

V: TRBV10-1
D: TRBD2
size: .
J: TRBJ2-7
CDR3: CASSEGLAGGGEQYF
DNA: TGCGCCAGCAGCGAAGGGCTAGCGGGAGGGGGTGAGCAGTACTTC

V: TRBV5-6
D: .
size: few
J: TRBJ1-2
CDR3: CASSFDRARGYTF
DNA: TGTGCCAGCAGTTTTGACAGAGCTCGCGGCTACACCTTC

V: TRBV5-1
D: .
size: .
J: TRBJ1-4
CDR3: CASSLFGSGGNEKLFF
DNA: TGCGCCAGCAGCTTGTTCGGGAGCGGTGGAAATGAAAAACTGTTTTTT

V: TRBV4-2
D: .
size: .
J: TRBJ2-3
CDR3: CASSQARDTQYF
DNA: TGTGCCAGCAGCCAAGCCCGGGATACGCAGTATTTT

V: TRBV4-2
D: TRBD2
size: .
J: TRBJ2-1
CDR3: CASSQEVGRAYNEQFF
DNA: TGTGCCAGCAGCCAAGAAGTCGGGAGGGCCTACAATGAGCAGTTCTTC

V: TRBV12-1
D: .
size: .
J: TRBJ1-2
CDR3: CASSLRVQGLLNYGYTF
DNA: TGTGCCAGCAGCTTAAGGGTACAGGGGCTACTCAACTATGGCTACACCTTC

V: TRBV6-5
D: TRBD2
size: once
J: TRBJ2-5
CDR3: CASNLISGIQETQYF
DNA: TGTGCCAGCAATCTTATCAGCGGGATACAAGAGACCCAGTACTTC

V: TRBV19
D: .
size: .
J: TRBJ1-2
CDR3: CASSGHRESNYGYTF
DNA: TGTGCCAGTAGTGGGCACAGGGAATCGAACTATGGCTACACCTTC

V: TRBV7-7
D: TRBD2
size: .
J: TRBJ2-3
CDR3: CASSPSGGTDTQYF
DNA: TGTGCTAGCAGCCCTAGCGGGGGCACAGATACGCAGTATTTT

V: TRBV6-5
D: TRBD1
size: .
J: TRBJ1-2
CDR3: CASSYGQAWGYTF
DNA: TGTGCCAGCAGTTACGGACAGGCGTGGGGCTACACCTTC

V: TRBV5-1
D: TRBD2
size: .
J: TRBJ2-1
CDR3: CASSLVSGSDEQFF
DNA: TGCGCCAGCAGCTTGGTTAGCGGGAGCGATGAGCAGTTCTTC

V: TRBV5-1
D: .
size: .
J: TRBJ1-2
CDR3: CASSLSQTAPHGYTF
DNA: TGCGCCAGCAGCTTGTCACAGACGGCTCCCCATGGCTACACCTTC

V: TRBV5-1
D: TRBD1
size: few
J: TRBJ1-4
CDR3: CASSENAGGEKLFF
DNA: TGCGCCAGCAGCGAGAACGCAGGGGGGGAAAAACTGTTTTTT

V: TRBV6-5
D: .
size: .
J: TRBJ1-6
CDR3: CASSRIRNDSPLHF
DNA: TGTGCCAGCAGCAGAATCAGGAACGATTCACCCCTCCACTTT

V: TRBV9
D: TRBD2
size: .
J: TRBJ2-3
CDR3: CASSVGLAGVGDTQYF
DNA: TGTGCCAGCAGCGTAGGGCTAGCGGGAGTAGGAGATACGCAGTATTTT

V: TRBV6-6
D: TRBD2
size: .
J: TRBJ2-7
CDR3: CASSYEWGGYEQYF
DNA: TGTGCCAGCAGTTACGAGTGGGGGGGCTACGAGCAGTACTTC

V: TRBV4-2
D: .
size: .
J: TRBJ2-3
CDR3: CASSQRRTDTQYF
DNA: TGTGCCAGCAGCCAGAGGAGGACAGATACGCAGTATTTT

V: TRBV7-2
D: TRBD1
size: .
J: TRBJ1-4
CDR3: CASSFDRGGNEKLFF
DNA: TGTGCCAGCAGCTTCGACAGGGGGGGAAATGAAAAACTGTTTTTT

V: TRBV28
D: .
size: .
J: TRBJ2-5
CDR3: CASSCDKRSGETQYF
DNA: TGTGCCAGCAGTTGCGACAAAAGGTCCGGAGAGACCCAGTACTTC

V: TRBV7-9
D: .
size: .
J: TRBJ2-7
CDR3: CASSLAHRAYEQYF
DNA: TGTGCCAGCAGCTTAGCCCACAGAGCCTACGAGCAGTACTTC

V: TRBV28
D: .
size: .
J: TRBJ2-2
CDR3: CASRRGQNTGELFF
DNA: TGTGCCAGCAGACGTGGACAGAACACCGGGGAGCTGTTTTTT